This TCR beta chain was recovered during a study of T-cell reconstitution after alpha-beta-depleted transplantation in children. Broader study findings: The main origin of T-cell counts and diversity one year after transplant was newly produced T cells. Surviving recipient cells, namely T cells and thymic progenitors, were the source of high day-60 TCRbeta diversity in some patients.

Unique molecular identifiers were used to barcode this TCRbeta library. A single record per CDR3 protein comes from TCRdb applying MiXCR to the PCR reads. The top ten clones hold 30% to 35% of a sample with roughly 110,000 distinct CDR3 sequences, 10% of them seen once. The CDR3 loop spans 13 amino acids. Trimming removed 7 bases at V and 0 bases at J, with 11 bases between. CDR1 is SGHRS and CDR2 is YFSETQ in the germline V gene. Worth noting for this clonotype: Antigen unknown.

The material was PBMCs, obtained before TCRalphabeta/CD19-depleted stem cell transplant. The chain couples TRBV5-1 to TRBJ2-7; TRBD1 is a possible D gene (6 bases). The sequence came from a boy between 2 and 10 years old with acute lymphoblastic leukemia, due to receive a stem cell transplant. CDR3 region: CASGRDTSYEQYF. CDR3 DNA sequence: TGCGCCAGCGGCCGGGACACCTCCTACGAGCAGTACTTC.